Listed below are T cell receptor beta chains from one sample, sequenced in a study of cytotoxic CD8 clonotypes in ibrutinib-treated CLL. This table comes from immunoSEQ multiplex PCR, and its TCRdb copy is limited to in-frame clones, with some not included. In the table there are more than 200,000 clones, around three quarters of which are singletons. Sequenced material: PBMCs, taken after 24 months of ibrutinib treatment. The receptor source for this set is a human donor with chronic lymphocytic leukemia. The CDR3 runs from the conserved cysteine through the conserved F or W. D genes are given only for firm matches. A row's size may be missing; if present it is once, few, many or a size class.

CDR3aa | CDR3nt | v_gene | len | j_gene | abundance | d_gene
CASSQAPGENTEAFF | TGCGCCAGCAGCCAAGCCCCGGGCGAGAACACTGAAGCTTTCTTT | TRBV4-3 | 15 | TRBJ1-1 | NA | NA
CASKRVGILDGYTF | TGTGCCAGCAAGAGGGTAGGGATACTGGATGGCTACACCTTC | TRBV28 | 14 | TRBJ1-2 | NA | NA
CASSFQGNRNEKLFF | TGCGCCAGCAGCTTTCAAGGTAACAGGAATGAAAAACTGTTTTTT | TRBV5-1 | 15 | TRBJ1-4 | few | NA
CASSPLIQASHNEQFF | TGTGCCAGCAGCCCCCTCATACAGGCGAGCCACAATGAGCAGTTCTTC | TRBV7-3 | 16 | TRBJ2-1 | NA | NA
CASSLVLDRDTGELFF | TGTGCCAGCAGCTTAGTATTGGATCGAGACACCGGGGAGCTGTTTTTT | TRBV7-8 | 16 | TRBJ2-2 | NA | NA
CASSLAGGREQYF | TGTGCTAGCAGCTTAGCGGGAGGTCGTGAGCAGTACTTC | TRBV7-7 | 13 | TRBJ2-7 | NA | TRBD2
CASSYQDSNGEQYF | TGTGCCAGCAGTTACCAGGACTCGAATGGGGAGCAGTACTTC | TRBV6-5 | 14 | TRBJ2-7 | NA | NA
CASSRDRGSYEQYF | TGTGCCAGCAGCCGGGACAGGGGCTCCTACGAGCAGTACTTC | TRBV4-2 | 14 | TRBJ2-7 | few | TRBD1
CSATYRLEAFF | TGCAGTGCAACGTACAGGCTTGAAGCTTTCTTT | TRBV20-1 | 11 | TRBJ1-1 | few | NA
CASSWAGQSYEQYF | TGCGCCAGCAGCTGGGCGGGACAGTCCTACGAGCAGTACTTC | TRBV5-1 | 14 | TRBJ2-7 | NA | NA
CASSLVPGQSTDTQYF | TGCGCCAGCAGCTTGGTTCCGGGACAGTCCACAGATACGCAGTATTTT | TRBV5-1 | 16 | TRBJ2-3 | few | TRBD1
CASSSVGQGIEQYF | TGTGCCAGCAGCTCAGTGGGACAGGGAATCGAGCAGTACTTC | TRBV6-6 | 14 | TRBJ2-7 | NA | TRBD1
CASSISGLAGGDEQFF | TGTGCCAGTAGTATATCCGGACTAGCGGGAGGTGATGAGCAGTTCTTC | TRBV19 | 16 | TRBJ2-1 | NA | TRBD2
CASRQIAGVGVNEQFF | TGTGCCAGCAGACAAATAGCGGGAGTCGGTGTTAATGAGCAGTTCTTC | TRBV11-2 | 16 | TRBJ2-1 | NA | TRBD2
CASSLGGSFQGADTEAFF | TGCGCCAGCAGCTTGGGTGGGTCCTTTCAGGGGGCAGACACTGAAGCTTTCTTT | TRBV5-1 | 18 | TRBJ1-1 | NA | TRBD1
CASSSNTMTGFGYTF | TGTGCCAGCAGTTCTAACACCATGACAGGGTTTGGCTACACCTTC | TRBV2 | 15 | TRBJ1-2 | few | TRBD1
CASSQDTFANYGYTF | TGTGCCAGCAGCCAAGATACATTCGCTAACTATGGCTACACCTTC | TRBV4-2 | 15 | TRBJ1-2 | NA | NA
CASSRDAYGYTF | TGCGCCAGCAGCAGGGACGCTTATGGCTACACCTTC | TRBV5-1 | 12 | TRBJ1-2 | few | NA
CASSSSQGNEQYF | TGTGCCAGCAGCTCGAGTCAGGGGAACGAGCAGTACTTC | TRBV7-9 | 13 | TRBJ2-7 | NA | NA
CASRSEIVTPNVEKLFF | TGTGCCAGCAGAAGCGAGATCGTCACCCCGAATGTTGAAAAACTGTTTTTT | TRBV28 | 17 | TRBJ1-4 | NA | NA
CATSRAKGARETQYF | TGTGCCACCAGCAGGGCAAAGGGGGCTCGTGAGACCCAGTACTTC | TRBV15 | 15 | TRBJ2-5 | few | TRBD1
CASREGTGQETQYF | TGCGCCAGCAGGGAAGGGACAGGACAAGAGACCCAGTACTTC | TRBV5-1 | 14 | TRBJ2-5 | NA | TRBD1
CAWSLTIDTQYF | TGTGCCTGGAGTCTCACAATAGATACGCAGTATTTT | TRBV30 | 12 | TRBJ2-3 | NA | NA
CASSVGVMGVYEQYF | TGTGCCAGCAGCGTCGGAGTTATGGGAGTCTACGAGCAGTACTTC | TRBV9 | 15 | TRBJ2-7 | NA | NA
CASSSKGFRTDTQYF | TGTGCCAGCAGCTCGAAAGGGTTTAGGACAGATACGCAGTATTTT | TRBV7-3 | 15 | TRBJ2-3 | once | NA
CASSWGNLQRLAGGFEQYF | TGTGCCAGCAGCTGGGGTAATCTCCAGAGACTAGCGGGAGGTTTCGAGCAGTACTTC | TRBV11-2 | 19 | TRBJ2-7 | NA | TRBD2
CASRGQVNTEAFF | TGTGCCAGCAGAGGACAGGTGAACACTGAAGCTTTCTTT | TRBV25-1 | 13 | TRBJ1-1 | NA | TRBD1
CASSFRQTGEQYF | TGTGCCAGCAGCTTCAGACAGACGGGCGAGCAGTACTTC | TRBV13 | 13 | TRBJ2-7 | NA | NA
CASSLAGYSYEQYF | TGTGCCAGCAGCCTGGCGGGGTACTCCTACGAGCAGTACTTC | TRBV7-2 | 14 | TRBJ2-7 | once | NA
CASSEGTSGRSTKNIQYF | TGTGCCAGCAGTGAAGGGACTAGCGGGAGAAGTACCAAAAACATTCAGTACTTC | TRBV2 | 18 | TRBJ2-4 | NA | TRBD2
CATAAGGSAEAFF | TGCGCCACTGCCGCGGGGGGAAGCGCTGAAGCTTTCTTT | TRBV10-1 | 13 | TRBJ1-1 | NA | NA
CASRSTSAATDTQYF | TGTGCCAGCAGATCGACTAGCGCCGCCACAGATACGCAGTATTTT | TRBV2 | 15 | TRBJ2-3 | few | TRBD2
CASSLGGSSTDTQYF | TGTGCCAGCAGTCTAGGGGGCAGTAGCACAGATACGCAGTATTTT | TRBV27 | 15 | TRBJ2-3 | NA | TRBD1
CASSFGGSSSYEQYF | TGTGCCAGCAGCTTCGGGGGGTCGAGCTCCTACGAGCAGTACTTC | TRBV7-3 | 15 | TRBJ2-7 | NA | TRBD2
CASSESTPTGNYGYTF | TGTGCCAGCAGTGAATCCACACCCACAGGGAACTATGGCTACACCTTC | TRBV25-1 | 16 | TRBJ1-2 | NA | NA
CASSLLGPHSGANVLTF | TGTGCCAGCAGCCTCCTGGGGCCTCACTCTGGGGCCAACGTCCTGACTTTC | TRBV14 | 17 | TRBJ2-6 | NA | NA
CASSLLPGGTGELFF | TGTGCCAGCAGCTTACTCCCTGGTGGCACCGGGGAGCTGTTTTTT | TRBV7-8 | 15 | TRBJ2-2 | NA | NA
CASSLGDSLSGEQFF | TGTGCCAGCAGCTTAGGGGACAGTTTAAGCGGTGAGCAGTTCTTC | TRBV7-9 | 15 | TRBJ2-1 | once | TRBD1
CASSERQGVNQPQHF | TGTGCCAGCAGTGAAAGGCAGGGGGTTAATCAGCCCCAGCATTTT | TRBV6-1 | 15 | TRBJ1-5 | NA | TRBD1
CASRDPDREAFF | TGTGCCAGCCGGGACCCAGACAGGGAAGCTTTCTTT | TRBV27 | 12 | TRBJ1-1 | once | NA
CASGFEGQGDYGYTF | TGTGCTAGTGGCTTTGAGGGGCAGGGGGACTATGGCTACACCTTC | TRBV12-5 | 15 | TRBJ1-2 | NA | TRBD1
CASGLDSSYEQYF | TGTGCCAGCGGGTTGGACAGTTCCTACGAGCAGTACTTC | TRBV28 | 13 | TRBJ2-7 | NA | NA
CASSKEAGGRYEQYF | TGTGCCAGCAGCAAAGAAGCGGGAGGGAGGTACGAGCAGTACTTC | TRBV7-6 | 15 | TRBJ2-7 | NA | TRBD2